This T cell receptor (beta chain) was retrieved from a study of T cell responses to AZD1222 COVID-19 vaccine (dated by TCRdb to 2020 to 2022). General notes on the study: AZD1222 recipients given second doses at about 4 weeks or at about 12 weeks were pooled, since spike-specific TCR depth and breadth were not found to differ between the two schedules. TCR sequencing covered roughly 230 trial participants: 200 to 220 given two doses of AZD1222 and about 26 given two doses of MenACWY control vaccine. Trial participants were enrolled by age into subgroups of 18-55, 56-69 and 70-plus years, and around 150, 29 and 61 TCR-sequenced participants, respectively, were included in these subgroups. General conclusions and limits of the study: Vaccine-associated CD4 TCRs spanned the whole spike protein, with dominant responses in regions 160-218 and 743-854. After two AZD1222 doses, spike-specific TCR breadth and depth were significantly higher than at day 0 and than in MenACWY recipients. Because no samples from the day 14 peak response were available, repertoires could be characterized only after the peak T cell response. Reportedly, close to half of the unique spike-specific TCRs recognized epitopes lying outside the regions that are mutated in the B.1.351 and B.1.1.7 variants. The 56-69-year group was small, and its depth increase did not reach significance, likely because of low power. Most participants were white British and females outnumbered males, and the authors suggested that clonal diversity may have been underestimated. Only five to seven AZD1222 recipients were SARS-CoV-2 seropositive at baseline, limiting conclusions about previously exposed vaccinees.

The CDR3 regions of human TCRbeta chains were analyzed by immunosequencing. Per the authors' processing: TCRs in the repertoires were compared against a reference library of SARS-CoV-2-specific TCRs that had been generated with the MIRA antigen-specificity platform. Breadth was defined as the fraction of unique TCRs that were SARS-CoV-2-associated, and depth was defined as the fraction of total T cells that were SARS-CoV-2-associated. Each spike-specific TCR was assigned to its reactive spike region and to a CD4 or CD8 class using the MIRA data. Log10-transformed breadth and depth values were compared by one-way ANOVA with Sidak's multiple comparisons tests. Held by TCRdb, this immuneACCESS table contains in-frame sequences only and omits some clones. Under half of the omission traces to an unresolved V gene where checked; the cause of the rest is unknown. The DNA gave D and trimming, while V, J and clone size come from that table. In all, the sample holds 90,000 to 150,000 clones, and around nine tenths of those were seen once. Of the sample, about 3.7% falls within the top ten clones.

Inclusive of the bounding cysteine and phenylalanine, the CDR3 is 16 residues long. The only DNA kept is the CDR3, 48 bases in frame from the first base. CDR1 and CDR2 are read off the germline V gene (reference sequence) as LGHDT and YNNKEL. Germline trimming amounts to 1 base on V and 2 bases on J, with 8 as the count of junction bases outside the gene matches. The label giving this sample's time point can be read as: baseline before first vaccination. Samples from vaccinated people were obtained from the UK trials COV001 and COV002, which included a single-blind randomized controlled phase 2/3 trial of AZD1222 (ChAdOx1 nCoV-19) in healthy adults. For TCRbeta chain sequencing, PBMC samples from trial participants were taken at day 0 and at day 28 after the second dose. The sample holds a few counts of this clone. No cognate antigen has been identified for it. Base quality data are lacking; no much larger clone is found one base away.

The sequences come from peripheral blood, collected on day 0 of AZD1222 vaccination. This sequence was found in an adult in good health. The chain is made from TRBV3-1 (or the pseudogene TRBV3-2) and TRBJ2-7; the central 7 bases match TRBD1. The base sequence is TGTGCCAGCAGCCAAGGGTTAAGGGACAGAGCCTACGAGCAGTACTTC. It encodes CASSQGLRDRAYEQYF.